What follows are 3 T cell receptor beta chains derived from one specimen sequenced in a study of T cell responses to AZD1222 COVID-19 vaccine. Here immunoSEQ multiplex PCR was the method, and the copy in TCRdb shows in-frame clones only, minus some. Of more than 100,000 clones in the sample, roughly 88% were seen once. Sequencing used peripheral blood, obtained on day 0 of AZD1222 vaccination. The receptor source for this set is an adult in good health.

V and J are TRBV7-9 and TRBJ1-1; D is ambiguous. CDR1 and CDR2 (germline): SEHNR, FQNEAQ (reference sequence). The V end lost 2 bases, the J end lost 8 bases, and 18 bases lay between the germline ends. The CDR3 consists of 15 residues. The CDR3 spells CASSLIGSVREEAFF. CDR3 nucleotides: TGTGCCAGCAGCTTAATTGGTTCGGTTAGGGAAGAAGCTTTCTTT.

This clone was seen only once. In nucleotides, the CDR3 is TGTGCCAGCAGCTATGGACCGTTGATGAACACTGAAGCTTTCTTT. Protein: CASSYGPLMNTEAFF. The J gene is TRBJ1-1, the V gene TRBV5-5, with D unclear. Germline V CDR1 and CDR2: SGHKS, YYEKEE (reference sequence). The V end was cut by 3 bases, the J end by 0 bases, with 12 bases between. The CDR3 runs to 15 residues. Full variable domain (rest looked up from reference TRBV5-5 and TRBJ1-1): DAGVTQSPTHLIKTRGQQVTLRCSPISGHKSVSWYQQVLGQGPQFIFQYYEKEERGRGNFPDRFSARQFPNYSSELNVNALLLGDSALYLCASSYGPLMNTEAFFGQGTRLTVV.

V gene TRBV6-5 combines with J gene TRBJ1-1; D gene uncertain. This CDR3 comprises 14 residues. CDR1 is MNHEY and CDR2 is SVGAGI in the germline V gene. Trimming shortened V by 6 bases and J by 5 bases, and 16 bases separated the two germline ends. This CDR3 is CASSLDTSRTEAFF. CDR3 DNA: TGTGCCAGCAGCCTAGACACTTCGAGGACTGAAGCTTTCTTT.